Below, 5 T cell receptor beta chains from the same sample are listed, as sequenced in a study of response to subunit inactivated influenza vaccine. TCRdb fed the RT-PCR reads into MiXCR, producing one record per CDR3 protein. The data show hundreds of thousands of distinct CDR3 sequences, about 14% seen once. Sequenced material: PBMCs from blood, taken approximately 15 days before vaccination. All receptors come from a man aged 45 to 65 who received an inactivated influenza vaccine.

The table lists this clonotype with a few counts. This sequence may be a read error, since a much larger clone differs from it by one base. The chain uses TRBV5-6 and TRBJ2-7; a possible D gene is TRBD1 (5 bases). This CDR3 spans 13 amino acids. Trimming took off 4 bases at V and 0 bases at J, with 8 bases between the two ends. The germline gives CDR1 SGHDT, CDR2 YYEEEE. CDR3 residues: CASSRGHSYEQYF. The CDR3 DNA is TGTGCCAGCAGCAGAGGACACTCCTACGAGCAGTACTTC.

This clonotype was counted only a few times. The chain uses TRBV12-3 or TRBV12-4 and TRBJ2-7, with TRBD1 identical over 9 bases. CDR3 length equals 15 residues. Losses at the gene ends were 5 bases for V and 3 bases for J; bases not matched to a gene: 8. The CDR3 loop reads CASSTSDRGYYEQYF. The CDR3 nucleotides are TGTGCCAGCAGTACCTCGGACAGGGGCTACTACGAGCAGTACTTC.

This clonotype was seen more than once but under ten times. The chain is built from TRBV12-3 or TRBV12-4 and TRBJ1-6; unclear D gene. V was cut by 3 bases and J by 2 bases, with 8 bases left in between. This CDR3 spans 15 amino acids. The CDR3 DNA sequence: TGTGCCAGCAGTTTGAAAGGGCCCTATAATTCACCCCTCCACTTT. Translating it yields CASSLKGPYNSPLHF.

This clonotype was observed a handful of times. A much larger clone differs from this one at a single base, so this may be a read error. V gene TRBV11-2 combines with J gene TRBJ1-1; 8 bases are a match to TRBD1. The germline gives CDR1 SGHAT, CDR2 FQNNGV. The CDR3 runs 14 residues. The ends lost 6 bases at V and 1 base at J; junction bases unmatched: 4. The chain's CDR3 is CASRTGTGNTEAFF. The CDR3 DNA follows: TGTGCCAGCAGAACCGGGACAGGGAACACTGAAGCTTTCTTT.

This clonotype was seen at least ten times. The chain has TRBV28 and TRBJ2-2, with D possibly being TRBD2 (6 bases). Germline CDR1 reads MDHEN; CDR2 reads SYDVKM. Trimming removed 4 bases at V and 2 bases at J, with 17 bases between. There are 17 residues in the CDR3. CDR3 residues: CASSSALGGKNTGELFF. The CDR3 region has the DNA TGTGCCAGCAGTTCTGCCCTTGGGGGGAAAAACACCGGGGAGCTGTTTTTT.